The 16 T cell receptor beta chains below all came from one sample that was sequenced in a study of identical twins. Using its own MiXCR run on the 5' RACE reads, TCRdb lists one record per CDR3 protein. The sample has 300,000 to 350,000 distinct CDR3 sequences; more than 9% are singletons. These data were also reused for a study on yellow fever vaccine responses in identical twins.

Material: CD8+ T cells sorted from blood. Every receptor here comes from a woman under 30 in good health.

A few counts support this clonotype. This chain links TRBV12-3 or TRBV12-4 with TRBJ2-1; D remains ambiguous. V was shortened by 5 bases and J by 7 bases, with 18 bases between the two germline ends. The CDR3 is 15 amino acids. CDR3 amino acids: CASSPQPKWPNEQFF. Here the CDR3 DNA reads TGTGCCAGCAGTCCTCAACCTAAATGGCCTAATGAGCAGTTCTTC.

CDR3 in amino acids: CAISDREGNNYGYTF. The CDR3 region has the DNA TGTGCCATCAGTGACAGGGAGGGGAATAACTATGGCTACACCTTC. The rearrangement links TRBV10-3 to TRBJ1-2, with a possible D match to TRBD1 (5 bases). CDR1 is ENHRY and CDR2 is SYGVKD in the germline V gene. The CDR3 totals 15 residues. V lost 3 bases, J lost 1 base, and 12 bases lay in between.

This clonotype was found a few times. The chain uses TRBV6-5 and TRBJ2-1; the D is unclear. Looked up from germline, CDR1 is MNHEY and CDR2 is SVGAGI. Trimming cost V 0 bases and J 8 bases, with 11 bases left between them. The CDR3 sequence is 14 residues long. The CDR3 reads CASSYSPRVDEQFF. CDR3 coding DNA: TGTGCCAGCAGTTACTCGCCAAGGGTGGATGAGCAGTTCTTC.

This clonotype was detected only a few times. V is TRBV28 and J is TRBJ2-5, with TRBD2 identical over 8 bases. This CDR3 region has 14 residues. V gave up 4 bases and J gave up 5 bases; unmatched junction bases: 6. CDR1 is MDHEN, CDR2 SYDVKM, per germline. The CDR3 here is CASSSEAGDETQYF. The CDR3 nucleotides are TGTGCCAGCAGTTCCGAAGCGGGGGATGAGACCCAGTACTTC.

This chain uses TRBV5-6 with TRBJ1-5, with D uncertain. Germline V gene lookup returns CDR1 SGHDT and CDR2 YYEEEE. This CDR3 comprises 13 residues. Between the trimmed V and J ends, which lost 1 base and 3 bases, there was a span of 5 bases. The CDR3 nucleotides are TGTGCCAGCAGCTTGTGGACCAATCAGCCCCAGCATTTT. Amino acid sequence: CASSLWTNQPQHF.

The sample holds a few counts of this clonotype. This chain connects TRBV20-1 to TRBJ1-5; D uncertain. The CDR3 sequence is 17 residues long. Germline CDR1 reads DFQATT; CDR2 reads SNEGSKA (reference sequence). Trimming left V 0 bases short and J 0 bases short, with 15 bases between. The CDR3, as DNA: TGCAGTGCTAGAGATGACCAGTACCCTAATAGCAATCAGCCCCAGCATTTT. Its protein product is CSARDDQYPNSNQPQHF.

The chain uses TRBV12-3 or TRBV12-4 and TRBJ2-7; 7 nucleotides match TRBD1. The CDR3 has 13 amino acids. V gave up 6 bases and J gave up 2 bases; unmatched junction bases: 4. The CDR3 loop reads CASRPGQTYEQYF. As DNA, the CDR3 is TGTGCCAGCAGACCGGGACAGACCTACGAGCAGTACTTC.

At least ten counts were recorded for this clonotype. The chain is built from TRBV29-1 and TRBJ1-1; D call uncertain. The CDR3 contains 11 residues. Trimming stripped 4 bases from V and 0 bases from J, with 3 bases between. CDR1 is SQVTM and CDR2 is ANQGSEA in the germline V gene. Here the CDR3 reads CSVVVNTEAFF. For the CDR3, the DNA is TGCAGCGTTGTTGTGAACACTGAAGCTTTCTTT.

This clonotype has a handful of counts. The chain has TRBV6-2 or TRBV6-3 and TRBJ2-2; 7 nucleotides line up with TRBD2. From germline, CDR1 is MNHEY and CDR2 SVGEGT. V gave up 6 bases and J gave up 5 bases; unmatched junction bases: 12. The CDR3 consists of 16 residues. The CDR3 region has the DNA TGTGCCAGCAGCTCCTCTGAGGCGGGGGTGACCGGGGAGCTGTTTTTT. Encoded protein: CASSSSEAGVTGELFF.

The chain combines TRBV28 with TRBJ1-2; a weak D match, TRBD1 (6 bases). V was trimmed by 3 bases and J by 7 bases, leaving 12 bases between them. The germline V gene encodes CDR1 MDHEN and CDR2 SYDVKM. The CDR3 length is 13 residues. CDR3 loop: CASSFQGSVGYTF. CDR3 DNA: TGTGCCAGCAGTTTTCAGGGGTCCGTTGGCTACACCTTC.

This clonotype turned up a few times. The CDR3 DNA is TGTGCCAGCAGCTTAGGACTAAGGGGCCACCAAGAGACCCAGTACTTC. Translated: CASSLGLRGHQETQYF. The chain joins TRBV7-9 to TRBJ2-5; the D call may be TRBD1 or TRBD2 (5 bases each). The CDR3 is made up of 16 amino acids. V gave up 1 base and J gave up 0 bases, with 12 bases separating them. Germline-derived CDR1 and CDR2 are SEHNR and FQNEAQ (reference sequence).

This clonotype was recorded a few times. This rearrangement joins TRBV5-5 to TRBJ1-1; D perhaps matches TRBD1 (6 bases). The germline V gene encodes CDR1 SGHKS and CDR2 YYEKEE (reference sequence). The CDR3 consists of 14 residues. V lost 7 bases and J lost 2, with 15 bases in between. The CDR3 here is CASFLQGLNTEAFF. CDR3 bases: TGTGCCAGCTTCCTCCAGGGGCTCAACACTGAAGCTTTCTTT.

The CDR3 spells CASSQGTSGRNVLTF. CDR3 nucleotide sequence: TGCGCCAGCAGCCAAGGGACTAGCGGGCGCAACGTCCTGACTTTC. The chain recombines TRBV4-1 with TRBJ2-6, with 11 positions matching TRBD2. Germline assignment: CDR1 MGHRA and CDR2 YSYEKL. The length of the CDR3 is 15 residues. J was trimmed by 9 bases and V by 1 base; bases with no gene match: 2.

This clonotype was observed a few times. The chain employs TRBV15 and TRBJ1-2; possible D gene TRBD1, 5 bases. The CDR3 is 13 amino acids. V was cut by 5 bases and J by 5 bases, with 12 bases left in between. The germline gives CDR1 LNHNV, CDR2 YYDKDF (reference sequence). CDR3 protein: CATSYGGRYGYTF. Here the CDR3 DNA reads TGTGCCACCAGCTATGGGGGAAGGTATGGCTACACCTTC.

The chain joins TRBV7-8 to TRBJ2-1; D is possibly TRBD2 (5 bases). CDR1 is SGHVS and CDR2 is FQNEAQ in the germline V gene. V gave up 2 bases and J gave up 3 bases, with 8 bases separating them. The CDR3 runs 14 residues. CDR3 in amino acids: CASSLLGDYNEQFF. CDR3 coding DNA: TGTGCCAGCAGCTTATTGGGAGACTACAATGAGCAGTTCTTC. The whole variable domain, filled in from reference TRBV7-8 and TRBJ2-1, reads GAGVSQSPRYKVAKRGQDVALRCDPISGHVSLFWYQQALGQGPEFLTYFQNEAQLDKSGLPSDRFFAERPEGSVSTLKIQRTQQEDSAVYLCASSLLGDYNEQFFGPGTRLTVL.

This clonotype has at least ten counts. The chain employs TRBV4-1 and TRBJ1-1; D remains unclear. Germline V gene data show CDR1 as MGHRA and CDR2 as YSYEKL. The V end was cut by 4 bases, the J end by 3 bases, with 6 bases between. The CDR3 is 12 amino acids. CDR3 sequence: CASSRSDTEAFF. The CDR3 nucleotides are TGCGCCAGCAGCCGGTCGGACACTGAAGCTTTCTTT.